This record concerns one T cell receptor beta chain sequence. Assay used: immunoSEQ multiplex PCR; TCRdb lists only in-frame clones, some missing. The profile shows fewer than 400,000 clones, over 80% of them singletons. The data were taken from a study of Ad26.COV2.S vaccination and SARS-CoV-2 variants. Per germline, CDR1 SNHLY and CDR2 FYNNEI. CDR3 length equals 15 residues. V was clipped by 1 base and J by 4 bases; unmatched bases: 4. Specified treatment: 19 received Ad26.COV2.S at low or high dose, single or two shots; five or six received placebo; per-sample allocation not given. Sampling was performed 63 days after the first vaccine or placebo injection.

This chain joins TRBV2 and TRBJ2-1, with 7 nucleotides matching TRBD1. This specimen consisted of peripheral blood, obtained in a trial of Ad26.COV2.S vaccine versus placebo. The sequence was collected from a person aged 18-65 years who received the Ad26.COV2.S COVID-19 vaccine or a placebo. As DNA, the CDR3 is TGTGCCAGCAGTGAAGAACAGGGGCGATACAATGAGCAGTTCTTC. It codes for CASSEEQGRYNEQFF.